This T cell receptor (beta chain) was observed in a study of cytomegalovirus exposure and HLA in healthy donors. The count of this clone is one. The germline V gene encodes CDR1 MNHNY and CDR2 SVGAGI (reference sequence). This CDR3 region has 11 residues. This PCR relied on a set of 60 Vbeta primers and 13 Jbeta primers. Assay: immunoSEQ multiplex PCR; the TCRdb copy retains only in-frame clones and omits some. The sample lists some 190,000 clones; 75% to 85% were seen once. This chain connects TRBV6-6 to TRBJ2-5; D gene ambiguous. Near its end, the DNA agrees better with TRBJ2-7, so the J call may be wrong. The receptor was derived from a man aged 18 to 29 in good health and CMV-seronegative. The sequenced sample consisted of PBMCs. The CDR3 sequence: CASSYPSEQYF. DNA of the CDR3: TGTGCCAGCAGTTACCCAAGCGAGCAGTACTTC.